A single sample gave rise to the 3 T cell receptor beta chains below, sequenced in a study of human T cells and chemical hapten exposure. Sample time point: patch test 3, about 24 weeks after DPC sensitization. Treatment reported: therapeutic diphenylcyclopropenone sensitization with weekly scalp DPC. Researchers extracted total RNA from unfractionated whole blood. TCRdb passed the RACE reads through MiXCR, listing each CDR3 protein once. The sample has some 39,000 distinct CDR3 sequences; more than 8% are singletons. This sample comprised whole blood, obtained in connection with sensitization to the hapten diphenylcyclopropenone (DPC). These receptors were collected from a man aged 50-60 years with alopecia areata. Some clones in this sample may be carry-over from other donors' samples.

Only a few counts were recorded for this clonotype. This sequence joins TRBV2 and TRBJ2-5; D unresolved. Per germline, CDR1 SNHLY and CDR2 FYNNEI. The CDR3 sequence is 13 residues long. The ends were cut back, 7 bases at V and 5 bases at J, with 14 bases in the middle. CDR3 residues: CASNLGTGETQYF. CDR3 in DNA: TGTGCCAGCAATCTTGGAACCGGGGAGACCCAGTACTTC.

This clonotype was counted many times. The V call is TRBV27, the J call TRBJ2-1; maybe TRBD2 (6 bases). CDR3 length equals 14 residues. V lost 2 bases and J 8 bases, leaving 13 bases between the germline ends. Per the germline V gene, CDR1 is MNHEY and CDR2 is SMNVEV (reference sequence). Written as DNA, the CDR3 is TGTGCCAGCAGTTTAGGGGGGAATGCAGATGAGCAGTTCTTC. Protein product: CASSLGGNADEQFF.

The table lists this clonotype with a few counts. V and J are TRBV20-1 and TRBJ1-2, with D unclear. Between the trimmed V and J ends, which lost 2 bases and 3 bases, there was a span of 10 bases. CDR1 and CDR2 (germline): DFQATT, SNEGSKA (reference sequence). This CDR3 contains 13 residues. CDR3 coding DNA: TGCAGTGCTAGATGGGAGGCGGACTATGGCTACACCTTC. It encodes CSARWEADYGYTF.